These T cell receptor beta chains were read from a single sample in a study of blood T cell repertoires in COVID-19. Assay used: immunoSEQ multiplex PCR; TCRdb lists only in-frame clones, some missing. This table holds approximately 280,000 clones, roughly 87% found once. Sequenced material: PBMCs or T cells enriched from blood (not recorded which). These receptor sequences come from a woman aged 40-49 years who had recovered from COVID-19. Each CDR3 is given with its conserved first and last residue. A D gene is named only where the DNA matches it firmly. The size field is filled for only some rows; it gives once, few, many or a size class.

J	size	D	V	CDR3	DNA
TRBJ2-3	few	TRBD2	TRBV9	CASSMGLGVITDTQYF	TGTGCCAGCAGCATGGGACTAGGGGTAATCACAGATACGCAGTATTTT
TRBJ2-7	.	TRBD2	TRBV28	CASSSPGGTSGPRRNF	TGTGCCAGCAGTTCCCCAGGCGGGACTAGCGGGCCCCGGCGGAACTTC
TRBJ2-3	.	.	TRBV9	CASSVGGTVTDTQYF	TGTGCCAGCAGCGTTGGCGGGACGGTCACAGATACGCAGTATTTT
TRBJ2-1	once	TRBD2	TRBV3-1/TRBV3-2	CASSQVGVRGTYNEQFF	TGTGCCAGCAGCCAAGTGGGGGTGCGGGGGACCTACAATGAGCAGTTCTTC
TRBJ2-2	once	TRBD1	TRBV27	CASSFRTGGELFF	TGTGCCAGCAGTTTCCGGACAGGGGGTGAGCTGTTTTTT
TRBJ2-7	once	.	TRBV3-1/TRBV3-2	CASSQDLGSYEQYF	TGTGCCAGCAGCCAAGATCTCGGGAGCTACGAGCAGTACTTC
TRBJ2-7	.	TRBD1	TRBV29-1	CSAAGTGDEQYF	TGCAGCGCGGCCGGGACAGGTGACGAGCAGTACTTC
TRBJ2-1	.	TRBD2	TRBV6-2/TRBV6-3	CASSRGGGPSSYNEQFF	TGTGCCAGCAGTCGCGGGGGGGGGCCGAGCTCCTACAATGAGCAGTTCTTC
TRBJ2-2	.	.	TRBV7-2	CASRRASYIAGELFF	TGTGCCAGCAGGAGAGCTAGTTATATAGCCGGGGAGCTGTTTTTT
TRBJ2-1	.	.	TRBV4-3	CASSRFAGTVANEQFF	TGCGCCAGCAGCCGTTTCGCCGGGACTGTCGCCAATGAGCAGTTCTTC
TRBJ2-7	.	.	TRBV6-1	CASRENPLASQPYEQYF	TGTGCCAGCAGAGAAAACCCACTAGCTTCCCAACCCTACGAGCAGTACTTC
TRBJ2-3	.	.	TRBV15	CATSRGIGGGTDTQYF	TGTGCCACCAGCAGAGGGATTGGTGGAGGGACAGATACGCAGTATTTT
TRBJ1-5	.	.	TRBV28	CASLTRRGNQPQHF	TGTGCCAGCCTAACTAGGAGGGGCAATCAGCCCCAGCATTTT
TRBJ1-5	.	.	TRBV29-1	CSVALQGTNQPQHF	TGCAGCGTTGCGCTACAGGGTACCAATCAGCCCCAGCATTTT
TRBJ1-2	.	TRBD1	TRBV9	CASSIKNRDRVCGYTF	TGTGCCAGCAGCATCAAAAACCGGGACAGGGTCTGTGGCTACACCTTC
TRBJ2-1	.	.	TRBV6-2/TRBV6-3	CASSYEGLLNEQFF	TGTGCCAGCAGTTACGAGGGTTTGCTTAATGAGCAGTTCTTC
TRBJ2-1	.	TRBD2	TRBV7-9	CASSYGSGRSNEQFF	TGTGCCAGCAGCTACGGTAGCGGGAGAAGCAATGAGCAGTTCTTC
TRBJ2-7	.	.	TRBV5-1	CASSLVPDSSYEQYF	TGCGCCAGCAGCTTGGTACCGGACAGCTCCTACGAGCAGTACTTC
TRBJ2-2	.	TRBD1	TRBV7-3	CASSLRPGGFTGELFF	TGTGCCAGCAGCTTAAGGCCAGGGGGTTTCACCGGGGAGCTGTTTTTT
TRBJ1-5	.	.	TRBV19	CASSRGWGNQPQHF	TGTGCCAGTAGTCGCGGGTGGGGCAATCAGCCCCAGCATTTT
TRBJ2-3	once	.	TRBV27	CASSFAQFTDTQYF	TGTGCCAGCAGTTTTGCTCAGTTCACAGATACGCAGTATTTT
TRBJ2-3	.	.	TRBV21-1	CASSPQRECEPGDTQYF	TGTGCCAGCAGCCCCCAACGGGAGTGCGAGCCTGGAGATACGCAGTATTTT
TRBJ1-1	.	.	TRBV6-6	CASSEEYEAFF	TGTGCCAGCAGCGAAGAGTATGAAGCTTTCTTT
TRBJ1-4	.	TRBD1	TRBV7-2	CASSYKQGALEKLFF	TGTGCCAGCAGCTATAAACAGGGGGCACTTGAAAAACTGTTTTTT
TRBJ2-7	.	.	TRBV19	CASSTRGGSPYEQYF	TGTGCCAGTAGTACGCGGGGCGGGTCTCCCTACGAGCAGTACTTC
TRBJ2-7	.	.	TRBV13	CASSARGRGEQYF	TGTGCCAGCAGCGCGAGGGGCAGGGGCGAGCAGTACTTC
TRBJ1-2	.	.	TRBV28	CASSLRGAAYGYTF	TGTGCCAGCAGCCTCCGGGGGGCCGCCTATGGCTACACCTTC
TRBJ1-3	once	.	TRBV6-5	CASSLNTGPGNTIYF	TGTGCCAGCAGCTTAAACACAGGGCCTGGAAACACCATATATTTT
TRBJ1-6	.	.	TRBV28	CASSLPRTLSPLHF	TGTGCCAGCAGTTTACCCCGGACTTTATCACCCCTCCACTTT
TRBJ2-4	.	.	TRBV28	CASTPQGLAKNIQYF	TGTGCCAGCACTCCACAGGGCCTGGCCAAAAACATTCAGTACTTC
TRBJ1-2	.	.	TRBV3-1/TRBV3-2	CASSRGNGDGYTF	TGTGCCAGCAGCCGCGGGAACGGGGATGGCTACACCTTC
TRBJ1-1	.	.	TRBV3-1/TRBV3-2	CASSQGDRGAPEAFF	TGTGCCAGCAGCCAAGGGGATCGGGGGGCCCCTGAAGCTTTCTTT
TRBJ2-3	.	TRBD2	TRBV7-3	CASSLLGAGGPTDTQYF	TGTGCCAGCAGCTTACTGGGCGCGGGAGGGCCCACAGATACGCAGTATTTT
TRBJ2-5	.	.	TRBV15	CATSSNRVFPPHETQYF	TGTGCCACCAGCAGCAACAGGGTCTTCCCCCCGCATGAGACCCAGTACTTC
TRBJ2-3	.	.	TRBV11-2	CASSLLRGSRSDTQYF	TGTGCCAGCAGCTTACTAAGAGGGAGTCGGTCAGATACGCAGTATTTT
TRBJ2-2	.	.	TRBV5-1	CASSLLRVDTGELFF	TGCGCCAGCAGCTTGTTGAGGGTGGACACCGGGGAGCTGTTTTTT
TRBJ2-1	.	TRBD2	TRBV19	CASSMALAGLVDNEQFF	TGTGCCAGTAGTATGGCCTTGGCGGGACTAGTTGACAATGAGCAGTTCTTC
TRBJ1-6	.	.	TRBV7-2	CASSPGAYNSPLHF	TGTGCCAGCAGCCCCGGAGCCTATAATTCACCCCTCCACTTT
TRBJ2-1	.	TRBD2	TRBV27	CASSKWTSGRANNEQFF	TGTGCCAGCAGTAAATGGACTAGCGGGAGGGCCAACAATGAGCAGTTCTTC
TRBJ2-3	.	TRBD2	TRBV7-9	CASSLPGLAGGITDTQYF	TGTGCCAGCAGCCTCCCGGGACTAGCGGGAGGAATCACAGATACGCAGTATTTT
TRBJ2-7	.	TRBD1	TRBV28	CASSSLGQGVYEQYF	TGTGCCAGCAGTTCCCTCGGACAGGGGGTCTACGAGCAGTACTTC
TRBJ1-5	once	TRBD1	TRBV5-1	CASSFDRGYQPQHF	TGCGCCAGCAGCTTCGACAGGGGGTATCAGCCCCAGCATTTT